The source of this T cell receptor (beta chain) is a study of cytomegalovirus exposure and HLA in healthy donors. Researchers ran the PCR with 60 Vbeta and 13 Jbeta primers. Using immunoSEQ multiplex PCR, the repertoire was profiled, and TCRdb retains in-frame clones only, with some absent. The sample holds 200,000 to 250,000 clones. This CDR3 has 14 residues. V was shortened by 0 bases and J by 1 base, with 6 bases between the two germline ends. Per the germline V gene, CDR1 is MNHNY and CDR2 is SVGAGI (reference sequence). Sample: PBMCs. This chain joins TRBV6-6 and TRBJ1-1; tentative D call: TRBD1 (5 bases). The sequence derives from a woman aged 25-40 years in good health and CMV-seropositive. The CDR3 protein is CASSYSDRNTEAFF. CDR3 DNA: TGTGCCAGCAGTTACTCCGACAGGAACACTGAAGCTTTCTTT.